This entry lists 30 T cell receptor beta chains sequenced from one sample in a study of cytomegalovirus exposure and HLA in healthy donors. With 60 Vbeta and 13 Jbeta primers, the PCR was carried out. Method: immunoSEQ multiplex PCR; TCRdb's copy keeps in-frame clones and lacks some. The repertoire holds roughly 180,000 clones, with roughly 84% as singletons. The sequencing input was PBMCs. The origin of the receptors is a male donor in good health and CMV-seronegative.

This clone was picked up one time. The V gene is TRBV5-6, the J gene TRBJ2-3, with 12 bases aligning to TRBD2. V lost 3 bases, J lost 4 bases, and 6 bases stayed unmatched. The CDR3 has 16 residues. CDR1 SGHDT and CDR2 YYEEEE come from the germline V gene. The CDR3 bases are TGTGCCAGCAGCTCACTGACTAGCGGGAGTTCAGATACGCAGTATTTT. Its protein product is CASSSLTSGSSDTQYF. Full variable domain (outside the CDR3, taken from reference TRBV5-6 and TRBJ2-3): DAGVTQSPTHLIKTRGQQVTLRCSPKSGHDTVSWYQQALGQGPQFIFQYYEEEERQRGNFPDRFSGHQFPNYSSELNVNALLLGDSALYLCASSSLTSGSSDTQYFGPGTRLTVL.

V is TRBV9 and J is TRBJ2-1; TRBD2 agrees at 10 bases. The CDR3 totals 15 residues. Trimming cost V 3 bases and J 4 bases; bases outside gene matches: 4. The germline gives CDR1 SGDLS, CDR2 YYNGEE. The CDR3 protein is CASSDGLAAYNEQFF. The CDR3 nucleotides read TGTGCCAGCAGCGACGGACTAGCGGCTTACAATGAGCAGTTCTTC. Drawing the rest from reference TRBV9 and TRBJ2-1, the complete variable domain is DSGVTQTPKHLITATGQRVTLRCSPRSGDLSVYWYQQSLDQGLQFLIQYYNGEERAKGNILERFSAQQFPDLHSELNLSSLELGDSALYFCASSDGLAAYNEQFFGPGTRLTVL.

This rearrangement joins TRBV5-1 to TRBJ2-2, with 14 bases identical to TRBD2. The germline CDR1 and CDR2 sequences are SGHRS and YFSETQ. Unmatched junction bases numbered 12, after V lost 7 bases and J lost 7 bases. This CDR3 has 17 amino acids. The CDR3 region has the DNA TGCGCCAGCGATTACGGGACTAGCGGGGGAATTGTCGGGGAGCTGTTTTTT. Its protein is CASDYGTSGGIVGELFF.

The CDR3 protein is CSVETGAGGMYEQYF. The CDR3 nucleotides read TGCAGCGTTGAAACGGGGGCAGGGGGCATGTACGAGCAGTACTTC. This sequence joins TRBV29-1 and TRBJ2-7; 8 nucleotides line up with TRBD1. The ends lost 2 bases at V and 4 bases at J; junction bases unmatched: 10. CDR1 is SQVTM and CDR2 is ANQGSEA in the germline V gene. CDR3 length equals 15 residues.

This clone was found a few times. The chain has TRBV28 and TRBJ1-2; 11 bases are shared with TRBD1. From germline, CDR1 is MDHEN and CDR2 SYDVKM. The V and J ends lost 6 bases and 5 bases, in that order; junction bases with no gene match: 11. The CDR3 totals 16 residues. This CDR3 reads CASSRTGGPRGYGYTF. The CDR3 DNA follows: TGTGCCAGCAGCCGGACAGGGGGCCCCCGCGGGTATGGCTACACCTTC.

This rearrangement joins TRBV29-1 to TRBJ2-7, with TRBD1 matching over 9 bases. Per germline, CDR1 SQVTM and CDR2 ANQGSEA. Unmatched junction bases numbered 3, after V lost 6 bases and J lost 3 bases. The CDR3 runs 12 residues. The CDR3 spells CSVRTGDYEQYF. CDR3 DNA: TGCAGCGTACGGACAGGGGACTACGAGCAGTACTTC.

CDR3 sequence: CASSLRGGLAGGETQYF. The CDR3 DNA sequence: TGTGCCAGCAGCTTAAGGGGGGGGCTAGCGGGAGGAGAGACCCAGTACTTC. The chain recombines TRBV7-3 with TRBJ2-5; 11 nucleotides line up with TRBD2. V trimming: 1 base; J trimming: 4 bases; junction bases outside the gene matches: 8. Germline lookup yields CDR1 SGHTA and CDR2 FQGTGA. This CDR3 spans 17 amino acids.

The chain recombines TRBV7-2 with TRBJ2-2, with D perhaps TRBD1 (5 bases). Germline CDR1 and CDR2: SGHTA and FQGNSA. Trimming left V 0 bases short and J 0 bases short, with 11 bases between. This CDR3 has 17 residues. This CDR3 reads CASSLAIWGTNTGELFF. The DNA of the CDR3 is TGTGCCAGCAGCTTAGCTATTTGGGGCACGAACACCGGGGAGCTGTTTTTT.

The chain uses TRBV6-1 and TRBJ1-5; TRBD1 might be the D (5 bases). The V end was cut by 1 base, the J end by 6 bases, with 10 bases between. The CDR3 runs 14 residues. The germline V gene has CDR1 MNHNS and CDR2 SASEGT. The chain's CDR3 is CASSEDVGPQPQHF. CDR3 coding DNA: TGTGCCAGCAGTGAAGATGTGGGGCCTCAGCCCCAGCATTTT.

The rearrangement uses TRBV14 and TRBJ1-1; D unresolved. CDR3 length equals 13 residues. CDR1 is SGHDN and CDR2 is FVKESK in the germline V gene. V was trimmed by 7 bases and J by 0 bases, leaving 9 bases between them. The CDR3 loop reads CASIFRLNTEAFF. Here the CDR3 DNA reads TGTGCCAGCATCTTTCGGTTGAACACTGAAGCTTTCTTT. The whole variable domain, remainder taken from reference TRBV14 and TRBJ1-1, is EAGVTQFPSHSVIEKGQTVTLRCDPISGHDNLYWYRRVMGKEIKFLLHFVKESKQDESGMPNNRFLAERTGGTYSTLKVQPAELEDSGVYFCASIFRLNTEAFFGQGTRLTVV.

The rearrangement uses TRBV10-3 and TRBJ1-3; the D is unclear. This CDR3 spans 12 amino acids. Germline values: CDR1 ENHRY, CDR2 SYGVKD. V was cut by 4 bases and J by 7 bases, with 8 bases left in between. The CDR3 nucleotides are TGTGCCATCAGTGTCGAGAGGAACACCATATATTTT. Its protein product is CAISVERNTIYF.

The chain recombines TRBV5-4 with TRBJ1-2; possible D gene TRBD1, 5 bases. Germline CDR1 reads SGHNT; CDR2 reads YYREEE (reference sequence). Trimming stripped 0 bases from V and 4 bases from J, with 16 bases between. This CDR3 has 16 residues. The CDR3 protein is CASSLESGRQIYGYTF. CDR3 coding DNA: TGTGCCAGCAGCTTGGAATCCGGCAGACAGATCTATGGCTACACCTTC.

Note on this clone: The germline gene is not matched at one end of the junction; a read error may be the cause. The rearrangement joins TRBV7-9 to TRBJ2-3; D perhaps matches TRBD1 (6 bases). CDR1 is SEHNR, CDR2 FQNEAQ, per germline (reference sequence). The CDR3 runs 14 residues. The CDR3 DNA reads as TGTTCCAGCAGCTCTGACAGGTCCTCAGATACGCAGTATTTT. This encodes CSSSSDRSSDTQYF.

The rearrangement links TRBV27 to TRBJ2-5, with 8 bases aligning to TRBD2. This CDR3 is 17 amino acids long. V trimming: 10 bases; J trimming: 5 bases; junction bases outside the gene matches: 21. Germline CDR1 MNHEY, CDR2 SMNVEV (reference sequence). CDR3 residues: CATRRTAGSGSMETQYF. Here the CDR3 DNA reads TGTGCCACCAGGAGAACCGCGGGAAGCGGGAGTATGGAGACCCAGTACTTC.

This chain uses TRBV6-5 with TRBJ2-3; D ambiguous. The CDR3 covers 15 residues. The germline V gene has CDR1 MNHEY and CDR2 SVGAGI. Trimming took off 6 bases at V and 0 bases at J, with 13 bases between the two ends. The CDR3 region is CASRETASSTDTQYF. The CDR3 DNA follows: TGTGCCAGCAGGGAGACTGCTTCTAGCACAGATACGCAGTATTTT.

This chain's CDR3 is CASSQDLASGNTIYF. CDR3 nucleotide sequence: TGCGCCAGCAGCCAAGATCTTGCGTCTGGAAACACCATATATTTT. V and J are TRBV4-1 and TRBJ1-3; D not resolved. CDR1 is MGHRA and CDR2 is YSYEKL in the germline V gene. CDR3 size: 15 residues. Trimming took off 0 bases at V and 1 base at J, with 7 bases between the two ends.

The J gene is TRBJ2-5, the V gene TRBV5-1, with 11 nucleotides matching TRBD1. The J call is doubtful: the DNA matches TRBJ2-7 better. The CDR3 is 16 residues long. CDR1 is SGHRS, CDR2 YFSETQ, per germline. Written as DNA, the CDR3 is TGCGCCAGCAGCTTGGCCACCGGGACAGGGGGATACGAGCAGTACTTC. Amino acid sequence: CASSLATGTGGYEQYF.

The CDR3 DNA follows: TGTGCCAGCAGCCCCAGGGACAGACCGAACACTGAAGCTTTCTTT. It encodes CASSPRDRPNTEAFF. V is TRBV9 and J is TRBJ1-1; TRBD1 matches 7 bases. The germline V gene encodes CDR1 SGDLS and CDR2 YYNGEE. The CDR3 extends over 15 amino acids. The junction had 7 bases not matched to a gene; V was cut back by 4 bases and J by 1 base.

The chain links TRBV28 to TRBJ2-7, with D perhaps TRBD1 (6 bases). This CDR3 region has 15 residues. CDR1 is MDHEN and CDR2 is SYDVKM in the germline V gene. Between the trimmed V and J ends, which lost 6 bases and 4 bases, there was a span of 19 bases. CDR3 in amino acids: CASRQAGVSGYEQYF. In nucleotides, the CDR3 is TGTGCCAGCAGACAAGCAGGGGTATCAGGGTACGAGCAGTACTTC.

The rearrangement uses TRBV2 and TRBJ2-2; D is unclear. V gave up 0 bases and J gave up 7 bases, with 12 bases separating them. CDR1 and CDR2 (germline): SNHLY, FYNNEI. The CDR3 is 15 amino acids. The CDR3 is CASSEAVVAIGELFF. CDR3 in DNA: TGTGCCAGCAGTGAAGCGGTCGTTGCGATCGGGGAGCTGTTTTTT.

In this sample, this clone turned up a few times. The chain has TRBV6-1 and TRBJ2-1; D gene uncertain. Trimming left V 2 bases short and J 6 bases short, with 8 bases between. The CDR3 has 13 amino acids. Germline values: CDR1 MNHNS, CDR2 SASEGT. The CDR3 protein is CASSELSGNEQFF. CDR3 nucleotides: TGTGCCAGCAGTGAATTGAGTGGCAATGAGCAGTTCTTC.

This sequence joins TRBV18 and TRBJ2-3, with a tentative D call TRBD1 (5 bases). V lost 5 bases and J 3 bases, leaving 9 bases between the germline ends. The germline V gene has CDR1 KGHSH and CDR2 LQKENI. The CDR3 covers 13 residues. In DNA form, the CDR3 reads TGTGCCAGCTCAGAAGACAGAACAGATACGCAGTATTTT. Translation: CASSEDRTDTQYF.

This chain uses TRBV30 with TRBJ2-6; 7 bases map to TRBD1. J gave up 1 base and V 7 bases, and 1 base lay outside the gene matches. Germline lookup yields CDR1 GTSNPN and CDR2 SVGIG (reference sequence). The CDR3 totals 13 residues. The CDR3 region has the DNA TGTGCCTTGACAGGGTCTGGGGCCAACGTCCTGACTTTC. This encodes CALTGSGANVLTF.

This clone was observed once. The V and J genes are TRBV9 and TRBJ2-5, with 14 bases aligning to TRBD2. This CDR3 is 15 amino acids long. Per the germline V gene, CDR1 is SGDLS and CDR2 is YYNGEE. J was trimmed by 5 bases and V by 6 bases; bases with no gene match: 6. CDR3 nucleotide sequence: TGTGCCAGCACCAGGACTAGCGGGGGGCCGGAGACCCAGTACTTC. It codes for CASTRTSGGPETQYF.

The V and J genes are TRBV6-1 and TRBJ1-2; D is perhaps TRBD1 (5 bases). The CDR3 covers 13 residues. CDR1 is MNHNS and CDR2 is SASEGT in the germline V gene. V was shortened by 0 bases and J by 9 bases, with 11 bases between the two germline ends. The CDR3 nucleotides read TGTGCCAGCAGTGAAGCCCTCGACAGCAGCTACACCTTC. Amino acids: CASSEALDSSYTF.

In its sample, this clone was seen once. The chain links TRBV15 to TRBJ2-5; D is perhaps TRBD2 (5 bases). The germline gives CDR1 LNHNV, CDR2 YYDKDF (reference sequence). The CDR3 has 14 residues. V was trimmed by 5 bases and J by 5 bases, leaving 15 bases between them. This CDR3 reads CATSPRGPRETQYF. CDR3 nucleotides: TGTGCCACCAGCCCTAGAGGGCCTCGGGAGACCCAGTACTTC. Full variable domain (remainder filled in from reference TRBV15 and TRBJ2-5): DAMVIQNPRYQVTQFGKPVTLSCSQTLNHNVMYWYQQKSSQAPKLLFHYYDKDFNNEADTPDNFQSRRPNTSFCFLDIRSPGLGDTAMYLCATSPRGPRETQYFGPGTRLLVL.

This chain links TRBV18 with TRBJ1-2; unclear D gene. V lost 3 bases and J 7 bases, leaving 12 bases between the germline ends. Germline V gene sequence: CDR1 KGHSH, CDR2 LQKENI. The CDR3 is 13 residues long. The CDR3 spells CASSPGLAIGYTF. CDR3 bases: TGTGCCAGCTCACCGGGCTTGGCGATTGGCTACACCTTC.

The genes are TRBV28 and TRBJ2-7; weak D call: TRBD2 (6 bases). This CDR3 is built from 14 residues. Germline values: CDR1 MDHEN, CDR2 SYDVKM. V shed 5 bases and J shed 2 bases, with 13 bases lying between them. DNA for the CDR3: TGTGCCAGCAGTCCCCGGGAGCCAACCTACGAGCAGTACTTC. This codes for CASSPREPTYEQYF.

The gene calls are TRBV5-1 and TRBJ2-1, with a tentative D call TRBD1 (6 bases). This CDR3 has 16 amino acids. Per germline, CDR1 SGHRS and CDR2 YFSETQ. V was trimmed by 5 bases and J by 0 bases, leaving 15 bases between them. The CDR3 nucleotides read TGCGCCAGCAGTAAGGGGGATCGTAGCTCCTACAATGAGCAGTTCTTC. It specifies CASSKGDRSSYNEQFF.

V gene TRBV18 combines with J gene TRBJ2-2, with D possibly TRBD2 on 5 matching bases. Germline V gene sequence: CDR1 KGHSH, CDR2 LQKENI. The CDR3 length is 15 residues. The V end lost 4 bases, the J end lost 4 bases, and 13 bases lay between the germline ends. CDR3 residues: CASSLGRRGTGELFF. CDR3 coding DNA: TGTGCCAGCTCACTCGGACGACGGGGCACCGGGGAGCTGTTTTTT.